This is a list of T cell receptor beta chains from one sample in a study of T cell responses to AZD1222 COVID-19 vaccine. Generated by immunoSEQ multiplex PCR, the TCRdb table keeps only in-frame clones and is missing some. Of approximately 67,000 clones detected, roughly 80% appear once; the ten largest clones hold 20% to 25%. Sequences were derived from peripheral blood, sampled on day 0 of AZD1222 vaccination. The receptors were gathered from an adult in good health. The CDR3 runs from the conserved cysteine through the conserved F or W. The D gene is left open where the match is weak. For some rows the clone size is stated as once, few or many, or as a class when expanded; others skip it.

-	TRBJ1-1	9	TRBV7-9	-	TGTGCAGGGGGGACTGAAGCTTTCTTT	CAGGTEAFF
-	TRBJ1-5	15	TRBV19	-	TGTGCCAGTAGTATAGATCCAAGGTCTACCCAGCCCCAGCATTTT	CASSIDPRSTQPQHF
-	TRBJ1-2	14	TRBV9	-	TGTGCCAGCAGCGTGGGTCCCGGGGAGGCTGGCTACACCTTC	CASSVGPGEAGYTF
TRBD2	TRBJ2-2	17	TRBV12-5	-	TGTGCTAGTGCCATCCCGACGGGGGGGAGGTACACCGGGGAGCTGTTTTTT	CASAIPTGGRYTGELFF
TRBD1	TRBJ1-2	15	TRBV9	-	TGTGCCAGCAGCCCAGGGGGGACAGGGGCCTATGGCTACACCTTC	CASSPGGTGAYGYTF
-	TRBJ2-7	12	TRBV18	once	TGTGCCAGCACCGTAAGCTCCTACGAGCAGTACTTC	CASTVSSYEQYF
-	TRBJ1-1	12	TRBV11-1	-	TGTGCCAGCACCGACTTCGGCACTGAAGCTTTCTTT	CASTDFGTEAFF
-	TRBJ2-3	13	TRBV4-3	-	TGCGCCAGCAGCCAAGCAAGGGCAGATACGCAGTATTTT	CASSQARADTQYF
-	TRBJ1-5	17	TRBV19	few	TGTGCCAGTAGTCTTCATGGGGACCTCTATAGCAATCAGCCCCAGCATTTT	CASSLHGDLYSNQPQHF
-	TRBJ2-7	12	TRBV6-5	-	TGTGCCAGCACCAAAGGGAGCTACGAGCAGTACTTC	CASTKGSYEQYF
-	TRBJ2-1	16	TRBV15	-	TGTGCCACCAGCAGATCAGACGAAAGCTCCTACAATGAGCAGTTCTTC	CATSRSDESSYNEQFF
-	TRBJ2-1	14	TRBV7-5	once	TGTGTCAGAAGCTTCAGAGCAGTAGTGGGCTCTCAGTTCTTC	CVRSFRAVVGSQFF
-	TRBJ2-1	14	TRBV2	-	TGTGCCAGCATGGTAAGCTCTTCACGGGATGAGCAGTTCTTC	CASMVSSSRDEQFF
-	TRBJ2-2	15	TRBV5-1	-	TGCGCCAGCAGCTTGCTTATCGGGAACACCGGGGAGCTGTTTTTT	CASSLLIGNTGELFF
-	TRBJ2-7	13	TRBV3-1/TRBV3-2	-	TGTGCCAGCAGCCAAGCCGGTCCCTACGAGCAGTACTTC	CASSQAGPYEQYF
-	TRBJ2-5	13	TRBV11-1	few	TGTGCCAGCAGCACACGGACAGTAGAGACCCAGTACTTC	CASSTRTVETQYF
TRBD1	TRBJ2-1	14	TRBV18	-	TGTGCCAGCTCATCACAACAGGGGGAGAATGAGCAGTTCTTC	CASSSQQGENEQFF
TRBD1	TRBJ2-3	14	TRBV24-1	once	TGTGCCACCGTCAAGGGGGCGAGCACAGATACGCAGTATTTT	CATVKGASTDTQYF
-	TRBJ1-2	15	TRBV4-3	-	TGCGCCAGCAGCCCGTCGATGACGTCAATTGATGGCTACACCTTC	CASSPSMTSIDGYTF
TRBD1	TRBJ2-3	15	TRBV6-2/TRBV6-3	-	TGTGCCAGCAGTCACCGGGACAGGGGCACAGATACGCAGTATTTT	CASSHRDRGTDTQYF
TRBD1	TRBJ1-2	14	TRBV7-2	-	TGTGCCAGCACCTCGACAGGGGGAGGCTATGGCTACACCTTC	CASTSTGGGYGYTF
-	TRBJ2-6	15	TRBV3-1/TRBV3-2	-	TGTGCCAGCAGCCCGCTAGGGATAGGGGCCAACGTCCTGACTTTC	CASSPLGIGANVLTF
TRBD1	TRBJ1-1	16	TRBV11-3	-	TGTGCCAGCAACCTCCGGACAGGGAGGCGTGGCACTGAAGCTTTCTTT	CASNLRTGRRGTEAFF
-	TRBJ2-7	15	TRBV3-1/TRBV3-2	few	TGTGCCAGCAGCCAAGATCTCGGGGAAATCGACGAGCAGTACTTC	CASSQDLGEIDEQYF
-	TRBJ1-2	15	TRBV5-1	-	TGCGCCAGCAGCTACAACGCACAGGGAGGGTATGGCTGCACCTTC	CASSYNAQGGYGCTF
-	TRBJ1-5	14	TRBV24-1	-	TGTGCCACCAGTGGGACGAGAAGCAATCAGCCCCAGCATTTT	CATSGTRSNQPQHF
-	TRBJ2-2	15	TRBV19	once	TGTGCCAGTATACCGGGACAAATCTATGCCGGGGAGCTGTTTTTT	CASIPGQIYAGELFF
-	TRBJ2-5	13	TRBV2	-	TGTGCCAGCTCCCAAGGCGGGGGCGAGACCCAGTACTTC	CASSQGGGETQYF
-	TRBJ1-3	19	TRBV28	-	TGTGCCAGCAGTTCTCCAGGGTTAGTAGCCGGGGTAACTGGAAACACCATATATTTT	CASSSPGLVAGVTGNTIYF
-	TRBJ1-1	15	TRBV5-5	-	TGTGCCAGCAGCTGGATGCGGGTTGAGAACACTGAAGCTTTCTTT	CASSWMRVENTEAFF
TRBD1	TRBJ1-4	15	TRBV11-2	-	TGTGCCAGCAGCTTAGTCAGGGGGACTAATGAAAAACTGTTTTTT	CASSLVRGTNEKLFF
-	TRBJ2-5	13	TRBV6-2/TRBV6-3	-	TGTGCCAGCAGCCTTGGTCGAAGGGGGGACCAGTACTTC	CASSLGRRGDQYF
-	TRBJ1-1	13	TRBV5-6	-	TGTGCCAGCAGCTTGGTCTCCAACACTGAAGCTTTCTTT	CASSLVSNTEAFF
-	TRBJ1-4	13	TRBV30	-	TGTGCCTGGAGTGCTGGGTATAATGAAAAACTGTTTTTT	CAWSAGYNEKLFF
-	TRBJ2-3	15	TRBV18	-	TGTGCCAGCTCACCACCGTCCCGTAGCACAGATACGCAGTATTTT	CASSPPSRSTDTQYF
-	TRBJ1-5	14	TRBV7-7	few	TGTGCCAGCAGCCTCTCTGAGTCGGGTCAGCCCCAGCATTTT	CASSLSESGQPQHF
-	TRBJ2-7	15	TRBV21-1	once	TGTGCCAGCAGCAAAGCGCCACTGAGCTCCTACGAGCAGTACTTC	CASSKAPLSSYEQYF
-	TRBJ2-1	15	TRBV27	-	TGTGCCAGCAGGCCTAGTCGGGATAGCTACAATGAGCAGTTCTTC	CASRPSRDSYNEQFF
-	TRBJ1-5	12	TRBV3-1/TRBV3-2	-	TGTGCCAGCAGTAACAGCAATCAGCCCCAGCATTTT	CASSNSNQPQHF
-	TRBJ1-1	14	TRBV10-2	once	TGCGCCAGCAGTGCGGCAGCCGGGAACACTGAAGCTTTCTTT	CASSAAAGNTEAFF
-	TRBJ1-4	15	TRBV18	-	TGTGCCAGCTCGTACTACAGTTCAACTAATGAAAAACTGTTTTTT	CASSYYSSTNEKLFF
-	TRBJ1-4	15	TRBV6-5	-	TGTGCCAGCAGTTACGCAGGGGCTACTAATGAAAAACTGTTTTTT	CASSYAGATNEKLFF
TRBD1	TRBJ1-4	14	TRBV6-5	once	TGTGCCAGCAGTTACCAAAGGGACAGGGAAAAACTGTTTTTT	CASSYQRDREKLFF
TRBD2	TRBJ2-7	13	TRBV12-3/TRBV12-4	once	TGTGCCAGCAGTTTTGGGGAGGGTACCGAGCAGTACTTC	CASSFGEGTEQYF
-	TRBJ2-7	13	TRBV3-1/TRBV3-2	-	TGTGCCAGCAGCCTCGGACGCTCCTACGAGCAGTACTTC	CASSLGRSYEQYF
-	TRBJ2-3	12	TRBV29-1	-	TGCAGCGTGAGGACTAACACAGATACGCAGTATTTT	CSVRTNTDTQYF